These 24 T cell receptor beta chains originate from one sample sequenced in a study of vaccination and CD4 T cells after COVID-19. No antigen has been assigned to these receptors. Sequenced with the Oncomine TCR Beta short-read assay was DNA taken from cultured CD4+ T cells. TCRdb processed the PCR reads anew with MiXCR; each CDR3 protein has one entry. This sample has approximately 8,000 distinct CDR3 sequences; roughly 50% occur once, and the top ten carry approximately 25%. Described treatment: approximately nine-day PBMC culture with coronavirus spike peptide pools or control peptides (ViraFEST assay). An unexposed donor provided the CD4+ T cells, which were collected before the COVID-19 pandemic (2011-2018). What was sequenced was CD4+ T cells from blood, cultured in vitro. The receptor source for this set is a human donor in good health.

The rearrangement uses TRBV27 and TRBJ1-1, with 11 nucleotides matching TRBD1. The germline V gene has CDR1 MNHEY and CDR2 SMNVEV (reference sequence). The CDR3 has 13 residues. V shed 6 bases and J 5 bases; nucleotides not matched to a gene: 2. The CDR3: CASRGTGGTEAFF. CDR3 in DNA: TGTGCCAGCAGGGGGACAGGGGGAACTGAAGCTTTCTTT.

This clonotype was seen a handful of times. The chain combines TRBV10-3 with TRBJ1-2, with TRBD1 matching over 8 bases. The CDR3 is 15 residues long. Trimming took 0 bases from V and 7 from J; bases not matched to a gene: 7. Germline V gene lookup returns CDR1 ENHRY and CDR2 SYGVKD. CDR3 in amino acids: CAISESLAGGGGYTF. The CDR3 DNA is TGTGCCATCAGTGAGTCATTGGCAGGGGGCGGTGGCTACACCTTC.

In this sample, this clonotype turned up a few times. The rearrangement links TRBV20-1 to TRBJ1-5; D is unclear. V was pared by 3 bases and J by 0 bases, with 12 bases between. The CDR3 extends over 15 amino acids. Germline loops: CDR1 DFQATT, CDR2 SNEGSKA (reference sequence). CDR3 protein: CSARAAIHSNQPQHF. CDR3 nucleotide sequence: TGCAGTGCTAGGGCCGCAATACATAGCAATCAGCCCCAGCATTTT.

The V call is TRBV6-1, the J call TRBJ2-7, with D maybe TRBD1 (6 bases). The germline CDR1 and CDR2 sequences are MNHNS and SASEGT. The CDR3 sequence is 14 residues long. Deletions cut 6 bases from V and 4 bases from J, with 16 bases between. The CDR3 loop reads CASSLGQFRYEQYF. The CDR3 DNA sequence: TGTGCCAGCAGCCTCGGACAGTTCAGGTACGAGCAGTACTTC.

Worth noting for this clonotype: A read error may produce the germline difference seen at one junction end. This sequence joins TRBV15 and TRBJ1-6, with D uncertain. The CDR3 contains 18 residues. Germline loops: CDR1 LNHNV, CDR2 YYDKDF (reference sequence). CDR3 in amino acids: CATSTDRGGWLNNSPLHF. CDR3 bases: TGTGCCACGAGCACAGACCGGGGAGGGTGGCTAAATAATTCACCCCTCCACTTT.

This sequence joins TRBV28 and TRBJ2-7; 9 positions match TRBD1. Germline V gene sequence: CDR1 MDHEN, CDR2 SYDVKM. This CDR3 spans 13 amino acids. With V trimmed by 6 bases and J by 5 bases, 5 bases remained unmatched. The CDR3 DNA sequence: TGTGCCAGCAGAACAGGGGGCCGGAACGAGCAGTACTTC. Translation: CASRTGGRNEQYF.

CDR3 amino acids: CASSPTGQGGQPQHF. Written as DNA, the CDR3 is TGTGCCAGCTCACCGACAGGCCAAGGAGGTCAGCCCCAGCATTTT. The chain uses TRBV18 and TRBJ1-5, with D perhaps matching TRBD1 (6 bases). The CDR3 is made up of 15 amino acids. V was clipped by 3 bases and J by 6 bases, with 15 bases between them. The germline V gene has CDR1 KGHSH and CDR2 LQKENI.

V is TRBV7-2 and J is TRBJ2-7, with D perhaps matching TRBD1 (5 bases). CDR3 size: 14 residues. Looked up from germline, CDR1 is SGHTA and CDR2 is FQGNSA. The V gene lost 2 bases and the J gene lost 5 bases, with 13 bases spanning the gap. Here the CDR3 reads CASSLSQGSNEQYF. Here the CDR3 DNA reads TGTGCCAGCAGCTTATCTCAGGGTTCCAACGAGCAGTACTTC.

The chain carries TRBV6-1 and TRBJ1-1, with D unresolved. V was cut by 6 bases and J by 1 base, with 12 bases left in between. The CDR3 length is 14 residues. The germline V gene encodes CDR1 MNHNS and CDR2 SASEGT. This CDR3 reads CASRSIGGNTEAFF. CDR3 in DNA: TGTGCCAGCAGGTCGATAGGTGGGAACACTGAAGCTTTCTTT.

This clonotype has a handful of counts. The CDR3 region has the DNA TGTGCCAGCAGCTTAGTAGGAGGAGGTGAGCAGTTCTTC. Its translation is CASSLVGGGEQFF. The rearrangement uses TRBV11-3 and TRBJ2-1, with D possibly being TRBD2 (5 bases). Germline CDR1 reads SGHNT; CDR2 reads YENEEA. V was cut by 1 base and J by 9 bases, with 10 bases left in between. The CDR3 spans 13 residues.

This clonotype was counted between two and nine times. The chain recombines TRBV2 with TRBJ2-2; 7 bases are shared with TRBD1. The CDR3 is made up of 14 amino acids. V gave up 5 bases and J gave up 7 bases; unmatched junction bases: 7. Germline values: CDR1 SNHLY, CDR2 FYNNEI. The CDR3 region is CASSFAGGYGELFF. For the CDR3, the DNA is TGTGCCAGCAGTTTCGCAGGGGGATACGGGGAGCTGTTTTTT.

Only a few counts were recorded for this clonotype. The V gene is TRBV7-2, the J gene TRBJ2-5; TRBD1 agrees at 7 bases. The CDR3 has 14 amino acids. Germline V lookup: CDR1 SGHTA, CDR2 FQGNSA. The junction had 0 bases not matched to a gene; V was cut back by 1 base and J by 1 base. The CDR3 loop is CASSLGTGQETQYF. Here the CDR3 DNA reads TGTGCCAGCAGCTTAGGGACAGGCCAAGAGACCCAGTACTTC.

The chain employs TRBV30 and TRBJ1-5, with 7 bases that match TRBD1. Losses at the gene ends were 2 bases for V and 4 bases for J; bases not matched to a gene: 8. The CDR3 is 15 amino acids. CDR1 is GTSNPN, CDR2 SVGIG, per germline (reference sequence). The CDR3 region is CAWSPPGTVNQPQHF. The DNA of the CDR3 is TGTGCCTGGAGTCCTCCGGGGACAGTAAATCAGCCCCAGCATTTT.

V and J are TRBV19 and TRBJ1-1; 11 bases line up with TRBD1. Germline V gives CDR1 LNHDA, CDR2 SQIVND (reference sequence). CDR3 length: 15 residues. J was trimmed by 6 bases and V by 3 bases; bases with no gene match: 6. CDR3 protein: CASSMVDRGQAEAFF. The CDR3 nucleotides read TGTGCCAGTAGTATGGTGGACAGGGGGCAGGCTGAAGCTTTCTTT.

This clonotype was detected only a few times. The rearrangement uses TRBV10-3 and TRBJ2-1; D is unresolved. V was trimmed by 7 bases and J by 7 bases, leaving 8 bases between them. The V gene's germline CDR1 is ENHRY and CDR2 SYGVKD. This CDR3 comprises 11 residues. The CDR3 loop is CAITSLNEQFF. The DNA of the CDR3 is TGTGCCATCACTAGTTTGAATGAGCAGTTCTTC.

This clonotype is labeled as medium-sized (0.01 to 0.1%). The rearrangement links TRBV5-5 to TRBJ2-5; D gene uncertain. The V end lost 1 base, the J end lost 5 bases, and 9 bases lay between the germline ends. The CDR3 extends over 13 amino acids. Germline CDR1 SGHKS, CDR2 YYEKEE (reference sequence). The CDR3 nucleotides read TGTGCCAGCAGCTTGACCCCGACTGAGACCCAGTACTTC. Translation gives CASSLTPTETQYF.

This clonotype was counted between two and nine times. The chain combines TRBV6-2 or TRBV6-3 with TRBJ2-1, with 12 bases identical to TRBD2. CDR1 MNHEY and CDR2 SVGEGT come from the germline V gene. V lost 6 bases to trimming and J lost 7 bases; unmatched junction nucleotides: 7. This CDR3 contains 15 residues. This CDR3 reads CASSSSGGAGNEQFF. The CDR3 DNA reads TGTGCCAGCAGCTCTAGCGGGGGGGCGGGGAATGAGCAGTTCTTC.

This chain connects TRBV30 to TRBJ1-1; TRBD1 might be the D (5 bases). Germline V gives CDR1 GTSNPN, CDR2 SVGIG (reference sequence). Trimming shortened V by 1 base and J by 1 base, and 10 bases separated the two germline ends. The CDR3 runs 14 residues. For the CDR3, the DNA is TGTGCCTGGAGTGAGTGGGGACCGAACACTGAAGCTTTCTTT. As protein: CAWSEWGPNTEAFF.

The chain links TRBV6-2 or TRBV6-3 to TRBJ1-1; unclear D gene. The CDR3 extends over 12 amino acids. V was clipped by 2 bases and J by 4 bases, with 5 bases between them. The V gene's germline CDR1 is MNHEY and CDR2 SVGEGT. The CDR3 is CASSYGITEAFF. The CDR3 nucleotides are TGTGCCAGCAGTTACGGGATCACTGAAGCTTTCTTT.

J is TRBJ1-2 and V is TRBV20-1; 8 bases agree with TRBD1. This CDR3 is built from 12 residues. J was trimmed by 4 bases and V by 5 bases; bases with no gene match: 3. From germline, CDR1 is DFQATT and CDR2 SNEGSKA (reference sequence). The CDR3 reads CSADTGGYGYTF. As DNA, the CDR3 is TGCAGTGCTGATACAGGGGGCTATGGCTACACCTTC.

The sample holds a few counts of this clonotype. This chain uses TRBV7-2 with TRBJ2-7; 9 nucleotides align to TRBD1. CDR3 size: 16 residues. The germline gives CDR1 SGHTA, CDR2 FQGNSA. The V gene end was trimmed by 0 bases and the J gene end by 2 bases; junction bases not matched to a gene: 5. The CDR3 nucleotides are TGTGCCAGCAGCTTAGCTTCGGACAGGGGAGCCTACGAGCAGTACTTC. Its translation is CASSLASDRGAYEQYF.

The chain has TRBV6-1 and TRBJ1-2; no firm D call. The V end lost 11 bases, the J end lost 5 bases, and 18 bases lay between the germline ends. The CDR3 spans 13 residues. The germline gives CDR1 MNHNS, CDR2 SASEGT. The CDR3 spells CARPILWGYGYTF. DNA for the CDR3: TGTGCCCGCCCGATCCTATGGGGTTATGGCTACACCTTC.

This clonotype has more than one count but fewer than ten. It is unclear where the CDR3 begins or ends on the DNA, so no DNA is shown, and the CDR3 is as TCRdb lists it. The J gene is TRBJ2-7, the V gene TRBV7-5; whether TRBD1, the table's D call, matches the DNA was not checked. TRBV7-5 is a pseudogene segment. The CDR3 region is 13 residues in length, termini included. This CDR3 reads CISVSEARGDPSF.

V and J are TRBV10-1 and TRBJ1-5, with a possible D match to TRBD1 (6 bases). Germline V CDR1 and CDR2: WNHNN, SYGVQD (reference sequence). V was pared by 3 bases and J by 7 bases, with 10 bases between. This CDR3 has 13 residues. CDR3 in amino acids: CASSDTGLQPQHF. The DNA of the CDR3 is TGCGCCAGCAGTGATACAGGGCTACAGCCCCAGCATTTT.